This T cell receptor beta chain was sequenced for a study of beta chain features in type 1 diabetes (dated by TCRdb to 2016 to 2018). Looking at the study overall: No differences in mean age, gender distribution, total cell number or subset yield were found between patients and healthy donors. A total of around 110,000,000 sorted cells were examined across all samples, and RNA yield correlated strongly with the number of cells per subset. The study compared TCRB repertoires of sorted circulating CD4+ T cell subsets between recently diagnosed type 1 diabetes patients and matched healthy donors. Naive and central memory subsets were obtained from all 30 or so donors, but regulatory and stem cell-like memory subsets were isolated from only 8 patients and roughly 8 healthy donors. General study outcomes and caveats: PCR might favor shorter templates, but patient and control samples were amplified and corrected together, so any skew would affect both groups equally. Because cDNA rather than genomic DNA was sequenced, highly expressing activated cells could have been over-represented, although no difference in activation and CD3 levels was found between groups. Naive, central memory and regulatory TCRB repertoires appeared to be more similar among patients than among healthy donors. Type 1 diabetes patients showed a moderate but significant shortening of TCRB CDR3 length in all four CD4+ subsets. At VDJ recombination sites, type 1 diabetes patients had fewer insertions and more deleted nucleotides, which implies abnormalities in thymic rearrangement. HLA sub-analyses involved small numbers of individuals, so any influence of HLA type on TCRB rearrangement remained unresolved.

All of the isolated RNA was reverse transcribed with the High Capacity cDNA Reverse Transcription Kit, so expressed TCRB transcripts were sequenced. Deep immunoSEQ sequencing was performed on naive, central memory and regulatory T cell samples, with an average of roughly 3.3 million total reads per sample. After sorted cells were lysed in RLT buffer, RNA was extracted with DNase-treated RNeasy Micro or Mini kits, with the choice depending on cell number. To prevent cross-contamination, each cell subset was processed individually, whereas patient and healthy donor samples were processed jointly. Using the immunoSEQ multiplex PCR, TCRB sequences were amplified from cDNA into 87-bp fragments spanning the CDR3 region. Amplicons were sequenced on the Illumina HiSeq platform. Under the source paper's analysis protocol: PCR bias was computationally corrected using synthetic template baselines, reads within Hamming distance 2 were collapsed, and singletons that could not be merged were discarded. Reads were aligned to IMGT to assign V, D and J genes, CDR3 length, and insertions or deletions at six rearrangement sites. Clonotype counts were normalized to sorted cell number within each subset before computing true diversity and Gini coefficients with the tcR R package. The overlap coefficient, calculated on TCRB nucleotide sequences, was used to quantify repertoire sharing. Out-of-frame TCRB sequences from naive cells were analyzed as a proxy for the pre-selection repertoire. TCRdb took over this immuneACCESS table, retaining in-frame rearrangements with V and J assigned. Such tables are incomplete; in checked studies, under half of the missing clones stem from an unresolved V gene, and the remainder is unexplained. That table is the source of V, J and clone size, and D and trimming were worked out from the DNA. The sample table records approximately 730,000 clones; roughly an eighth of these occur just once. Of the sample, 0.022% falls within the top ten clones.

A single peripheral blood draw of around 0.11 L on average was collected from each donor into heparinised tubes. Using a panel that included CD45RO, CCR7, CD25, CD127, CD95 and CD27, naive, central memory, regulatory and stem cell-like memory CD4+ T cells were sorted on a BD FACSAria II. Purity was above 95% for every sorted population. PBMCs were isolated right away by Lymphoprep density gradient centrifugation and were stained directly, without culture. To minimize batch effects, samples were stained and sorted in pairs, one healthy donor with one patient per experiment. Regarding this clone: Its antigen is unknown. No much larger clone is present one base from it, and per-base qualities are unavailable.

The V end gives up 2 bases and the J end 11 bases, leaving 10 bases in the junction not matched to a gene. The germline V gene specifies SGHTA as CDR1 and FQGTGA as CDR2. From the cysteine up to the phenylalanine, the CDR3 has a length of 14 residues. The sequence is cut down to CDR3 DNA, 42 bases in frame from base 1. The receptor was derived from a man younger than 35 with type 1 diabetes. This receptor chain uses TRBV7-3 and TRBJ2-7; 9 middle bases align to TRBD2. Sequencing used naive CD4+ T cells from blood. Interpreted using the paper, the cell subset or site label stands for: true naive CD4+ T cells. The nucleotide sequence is TGTGCCAGCAGCTTACCGACTAGCGGTCCGGCTAAGTACTTC. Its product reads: CASSLPTSGPAKYF.